This entry lists 24 T cell receptor beta chains sequenced from one sample in a study of cytomegalovirus exposure and HLA in healthy donors. The study ran its PCR with 60 Vbeta and 13 Jbeta primers. Profiling relied on immunoSEQ multiplex PCR, and the TCRdb table lists in-frame clones only, not all of them. The table has more than 130,000 clones, about 75% seen once. The sequenced material came from PBMCs. These receptors all stem from a man aged 18-30 years in good health and CMV-seronegative.

The rearrangement uses TRBV27 and TRBJ1-2; 9 nucleotides agree with TRBD1. The CDR3 consists of 15 residues. The junction had 6 bases not matched to a gene; V was cut back by 5 bases and J by 2 bases. Germline V gene data show CDR1 as MNHEY and CDR2 as SMNVEV (reference sequence). As DNA, the CDR3 is TGTGCCAGCAGTCAATTCGGGACAGGGAACTATGGCTACACCTTC. This sequence encodes CASSQFGTGNYGYTF.

This rearrangement joins TRBV30 to TRBJ2-3, with 11 nucleotides matching TRBD1. This CDR3 is 16 amino acids long. Trimming took 1 base from V and 4 from J; bases not matched to a gene: 7. The germline V gene has CDR1 GTSNPN and CDR2 SVGIG (reference sequence). This CDR3 is CAWSAPGQGGPDTQYF. CDR3 in DNA: TGTGCCTGGAGTGCCCCGGGACAGGGGGGCCCAGATACGCAGTATTTT. Filled out from reference TRBV30 and TRBJ2-3, the complete variable domain reads SQTIHQWPATLVQPVGSPLSLECTVEGTSNPNLYWYRQAAGRGLQLLFYSVGIGQISSEVPQNLSASRPQDRQFILSSKKLLLSDSGFYLCAWSAPGQGGPDTQYFGPGTRLTVL.

V usage is TRBV7-3 and J usage is TRBJ1-1, with a tentative D call TRBD1 (5 bases). The CDR3 sequence is 13 residues long. Per germline, CDR1 SGHTA and CDR2 FQGTGA. The V end lost 2 bases, the J end lost 7 bases, and 11 bases lay between the germline ends. The CDR3 nucleotides read TGTGCCAGCAGCTTAGGGGGGATCCGTGAAGCTTTCTTT. It codes for CASSLGGIREAFF.

This clone was counted a few times. The J gene is TRBJ1-1, the V gene TRBV6-1, with TRBD1 matching 7 bases. V was pared by 4 bases and J by 3 bases, with 2 bases of the junction left unmatched. Germline CDR1 MNHNS, CDR2 SASEGT. The CDR3 runs 13 residues. The CDR3 region has the DNA TGTGCCAGCAGTGGACAGGGATACACTGAAGCTTTCTTT. This translates into CASSGQGYTEAFF.

The chain carries TRBV29-1 and TRBJ1-1, with no clear D. Germline loops: CDR1 SQVTM, CDR2 ANQGSEA. V lost 4 bases to trimming and J lost 8 bases, with 11 bases between them. The CDR3 length is 11 residues. The CDR3 DNA is TGCAGCGTTGCAATCCCCCGGGAAGCTTTCTTT. Translated: CSVAIPREAFF.

The J gene is TRBJ2-6, the V gene TRBV10-3; D might be TRBD1 (6 bases). V shed 7 bases and J shed 1 base, with 11 bases lying between them. CDR3 length equals 15 residues. Germline V gene data show CDR1 as ENHRY and CDR2 as SYGVKD. Here the CDR3 DNA reads TGTGCCATCACGAACAGGGCGTCTGGGGCCAACGTCCTGACTTTC. As protein: CAITNRASGANVLTF.

This chain joins TRBV9 and TRBJ1-1, with TRBD1 as a possible D gene (6 bases). V lost 2 bases to trimming and J lost 8 bases, with 10 bases between them. The CDR3 loop spans 12 amino acids. Germline assignment: CDR1 SGDLS and CDR2 YYNGEE. This chain's CDR3 is CASSVGQGEAFF. Here the CDR3 DNA reads TGTGCCAGCAGCGTTGGGCAGGGGGAAGCTTTCTTT.

The chain couples TRBV6-6 to TRBJ1-1, with TRBD1 as a possible D gene (5 bases). Germline CDR1 MNHNY, CDR2 SVGAGI (reference sequence). This CDR3 region has 12 residues. Trimming took off 5 bases at V and 3 bases at J, with 7 bases between the two ends. CDR3 sequence (DNA): TGTGCCAGCAGTGACAGTTACACTGAAGCTTTCTTT. This codes for CASSDSYTEAFF.

The J gene is TRBJ2-5, the V gene TRBV10-1; 8 bases map to TRBD1. The tail of the sequence fits TRBJ2-7 better, so the J call may be wrong. Germline V gene data show CDR1 as WNHNN and CDR2 as SYGVQD (reference sequence). There are 15 residues in the CDR3. The CDR3 region is CASSPSGTGAYEQYF. CDR3 nucleotides: TGCGCCAGCAGCCCTTCAGGGACAGGAGCCTACGAGCAGTACTTC.

The chain carries TRBV14 and TRBJ1-1; TRBD1 aligns across 9 bases. The CDR3 has 13 amino acids. The V and J ends lost 4 bases and 3 bases, in that order; junction bases with no gene match: 0. Germline CDR1 and CDR2: SGHDN and FVKESK. CDR3 protein: CASSRDRDTEAFF. The CDR3 DNA reads as TGTGCCAGCAGCCGGGACAGGGACACTGAAGCTTTCTTT.

The chain recombines TRBV7-2 with TRBJ2-3; weak D call: TRBD1 (6 bases). V lost 1 base to trimming and J lost 2 bases, with 7 bases between them. This CDR3 contains 14 residues. CDR1 is SGHTA and CDR2 is FQGNSA in the germline V gene. The CDR3: CASSLGDNTDTQYF. For the CDR3, the DNA is TGTGCCAGCAGCTTAGGGGACAACACAGATACGCAGTATTTT.

The V and J genes are TRBV7-2 and TRBJ1-5, with a possible D match to TRBD1 (6 bases). V shed 2 bases and J shed 5 bases, with 10 bases lying between them. This CDR3 comprises 14 residues. Germline V CDR1 and CDR2: SGHTA, FQGNSA. CDR3 DNA: TGTGCCAGCAGCTTAACCAGGGGCGATCAGCCCCAGCATTTT. It is translated as CASSLTRGDQPQHF.

This clone was counted once. The chain carries TRBV19 and TRBJ1-2; 11 bases line up with TRBD1. Germline values: CDR1 LNHDA, CDR2 SQIVND (reference sequence). V dropped 1 base and J dropped 8; count of bases not matched to a gene: 6. The CDR3 has 15 residues. Here the CDR3 reads CASSIGRDRGNGYTF. The CDR3 nucleotides are TGTGCCAGTAGTATAGGCCGGGACAGGGGGAACGGCTACACCTTC.

The chain carries TRBV5-1 and TRBJ2-7; possible D gene TRBD1, 6 bases. Germline CDR1 SGHRS, CDR2 YFSETQ. The CDR3 extends over 15 amino acids. Trimming shortened V by 1 base and J by 2 bases, and 13 bases separated the two germline ends. The CDR3 DNA reads TGCGCCAGCAGCTTGACGGCAGGGGATGCCTACGAGCAGTACTTC. Its protein product is CASSLTAGDAYEQYF.

The genes are TRBV5-1 and TRBJ2-1; 10 bases map to TRBD2. V dropped 4 bases and J dropped 0; count of bases not matched to a gene: 10. CDR3 length equals 18 residues. Germline loops: CDR1 SGHRS, CDR2 YFSETQ. The CDR3 bases are TGCGCCAGCAGCGTTAGCGGGAGGTCCTCCTTCTCCTACAATGAGCAGTTCTTC. As protein: CASSVSGRSSFSYNEQFF.

The chain recombines TRBV30 with TRBJ1-5; 7 bases fit TRBD1. Trimming took 3 bases from V and 4 from J; bases not matched to a gene: 3. CDR1 is GTSNPN and CDR2 is SVGIG in the germline V gene (reference sequence). This CDR3 contains 13 residues. The CDR3 bases are TGTGCCTGGAGCGCACAGGGGAATCAGCCCCAGCATTTT. It specifies CAWSAQGNQPQHF. The entire variable domain, with the rest obtained from reference TRBV30 and TRBJ1-5, is as follows: SQTIHQWPATLVQPVGSPLSLECTVEGTSNPNLYWYRQAAGRGLQLLFYSVGIGQISSEVPQNLSASRPQDRQFILSSKKLLLSDSGFYLCAWSAQGNQPQHFGDGTRLSIL.

This clone came up once. The chain has TRBV30 and TRBJ2-2, with D maybe TRBD1 (6 bases). V lost 6 bases to trimming and J lost 2 bases, with 13 bases between them. The germline CDR1 and CDR2 sequences are GTSNPN and SVGIG (reference sequence). This CDR3 has 14 amino acids. The CDR3 loop reads CACPRGSNTGELFF. The CDR3 coding sequence is TGTGCCTGCCCCAGGGGAAGTAACACCGGGGAGCTGTTTTTT.

This chain's CDR3 is CASSLVSSGRSSYNEQFF. CDR3 DNA sequence: TGCGCCAGCAGCTTGGTTTCTAGCGGCCGATCCTCCTACAATGAGCAGTTCTTC. This chain links TRBV5-1 with TRBJ2-1; 7 positions match TRBD2. The germline V gene encodes CDR1 SGHRS and CDR2 YFSETQ. Trimming cost V 0 bases and J 0 bases; bases outside gene matches: 9. The CDR3 contains 18 residues.

In this sample, this clone turned up a few times. The CDR3 here is CASSDGEDGYTF. The CDR3 DNA is TGTGCCAGCAGTGACGGGGAGGATGGCTACACCTTC. The chain uses TRBV25-1 and TRBJ1-2; D is uncertain. The CDR3 is made up of 12 amino acids. V was pared by 3 bases and J by 6 bases, with 8 bases between. From germline, CDR1 is MGHDK and CDR2 SYGVNS.

In its sample, this clone was seen a few times. The chain joins TRBV10-2 to TRBJ1-1; D perhaps matches TRBD1 (5 bases). V was cut by 2 bases and J by 1 base, with 8 bases left in between. This CDR3 has 14 amino acids. CDR1 is WSHSY and CDR2 is SAAADI in the germline V gene. This CDR3 reads CASSEGGGNTEAFF. DNA of the CDR3: TGCGCCAGCAGTGAGGGGGGAGGGAACACTGAAGCTTTCTTT.

V gene TRBV6-5 combines with J gene TRBJ1-5; 8 bases agree with TRBD1. CDR3 size: 14 residues. Trimming cost V 8 bases and J 9 bases; bases outside gene matches: 12. Germline lookup yields CDR1 MNHEY and CDR2 SVGAGI. The CDR3 is CASARATGDPPQHF. The CDR3 nucleotides read TGTGCCAGCGCTAGGGCGACAGGGGATCCGCCCCAGCATTTT.

This clone turned up a few times. This sequence joins TRBV6-6 and TRBJ1-2; tentatively, D is TRBD1 (5 bases). Trimming pared 5 bases from V and 4 bases from J, leaving 14 bases between. The CDR3 consists of 14 residues. The germline V gene encodes CDR1 MNHNY and CDR2 SVGAGI (reference sequence). CDR3 nucleotide sequence: TGTGCCAGCAGTAAAACAGGTTTGGGCTATGGCTACACCTTC. Its protein product is CASSKTGLGYGYTF.

V gene TRBV28 combines with J gene TRBJ1-3; 8 bases align to TRBD1. Germline V gene data show CDR1 as MDHEN and CDR2 as SYDVKM. Germline trimming cut 2 bases from V and 6 bases from J; bases unmatched to any gene: 6. The CDR3 totals 15 residues. CDR3 residues: CASSLRGQAVNTIYF. CDR3 nucleotide sequence: TGTGCCAGCAGTTTACGGGGACAGGCAGTAAACACCATATATTTT.

In its sample, this clone was seen a few times. The gene calls are TRBV18 and TRBJ1-3; 7 bases agree with TRBD1. CDR3 length equals 16 residues. Germline V CDR1 and CDR2: KGHSH, LQKENI. V was clipped by 3 bases and J by 6 bases; unmatched bases: 11. The CDR3 nucleotides are TGTGCCAGCTCACCTCATCCCGGGACAGTGGAAAACACCATATATTTT. Encoded protein: CASSPHPGTVENTIYF.